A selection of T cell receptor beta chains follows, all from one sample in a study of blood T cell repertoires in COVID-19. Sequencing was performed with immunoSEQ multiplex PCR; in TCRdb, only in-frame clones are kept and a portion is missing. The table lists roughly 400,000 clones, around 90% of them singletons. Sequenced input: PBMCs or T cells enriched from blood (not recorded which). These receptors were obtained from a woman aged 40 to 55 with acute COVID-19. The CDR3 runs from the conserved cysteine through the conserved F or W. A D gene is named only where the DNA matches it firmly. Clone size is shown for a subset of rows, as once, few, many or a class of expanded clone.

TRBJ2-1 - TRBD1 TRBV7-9 CASSSTGGSYNEQFF TGTGCCAGCAGTTCGACAGGGGGTTCCTACAATGAGCAGTTCTTC
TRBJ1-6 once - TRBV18 CASSGTNMGDSPLHF TGTGCCAGCTCAGGCACAAATATGGGAGATTCACCCCTCCACTTT
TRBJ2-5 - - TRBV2 CASSRDVGETQYF TGTGCCAGCTCCCGGGATGTTGGGGAGACCCAGTACTTC
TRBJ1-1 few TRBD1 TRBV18 CASSPGQGSNTEAFF TGTGCCAGCTCACCCGGACAGGGGTCGAACACTGAAGCTTTCTTT
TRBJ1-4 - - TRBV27 CASSPQANEKLFF TGTGCCAGCAGTCCCCAGGCTAATGAAAAACTGTTTTTT
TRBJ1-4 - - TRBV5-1 CASSGGNGEKLFF TGCGCCAGCAGCGGGGGGAACGGTGAAAAACTGTTTTTT
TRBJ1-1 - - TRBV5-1 CASSPVPRNTEAFF TGCGCCAGCAGCCCCGTTCCGCGGAACACTGAAGCTTTCTTT
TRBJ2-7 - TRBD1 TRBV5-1 CASSTTGAAYEQYF TGCGCCAGCAGCACCACAGGGGCCGCCTACGAGCAGTACTTC
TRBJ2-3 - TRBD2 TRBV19 CASSIVGTSGGADTQYF TGTGCCAGTAGTATAGTGGGGACTAGCGGGGGGGCAGATACGCAGTATTTT
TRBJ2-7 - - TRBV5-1 CASSPSQYRAPGYEQYF TGCGCCAGCAGCCCCAGCCAATACAGGGCCCCAGGATACGAGCAGTACTTC
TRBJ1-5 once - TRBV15 CATSRVGGNQPQHF TGTGCCACCAGCAGAGTGGGGGGGAATCAGCCCCAGCATTTT
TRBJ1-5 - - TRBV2 CASSVVTVDQPQHF TGTGCCAGCAGTGTAGTTACAGTTGACCAGCCCCAGCATTTT
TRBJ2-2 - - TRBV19 CASMVEGLLAGELFF TGTGCCAGTATGGTTGAGGGTTTGCTCGCCGGGGAGCTGTTTTTT
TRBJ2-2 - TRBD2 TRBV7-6 CASSFSGGAGLANTGELFF TGTGCCAGCAGCTTTAGCGGGGGGGCCGGTCTCGCGAACACCGGGGAGCTGTTTTTT
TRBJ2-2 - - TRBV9 CASSVDGRRTGELFF TGTGCCAGCAGCGTAGATGGCAGGCGCACCGGGGAGCTGTTTTTT
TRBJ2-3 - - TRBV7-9 CASSHTGGHSDTQYF TGTGCCAGCAGCCACACGGGGGGCCACTCAGATACGCAGTATTTT
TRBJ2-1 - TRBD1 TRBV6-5 CASMGDRGGSNEQFF TGTGCCAGCATGGGGGACAGGGGAGGATCAAATGAGCAGTTCTTC
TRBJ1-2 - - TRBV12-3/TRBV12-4 CASSEQQGGYTF TGTGCCAGCAGTGAGCAGCAGGGTGGCTACACCTTC
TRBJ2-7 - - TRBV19 CASKRGGTYEQYF TGTGCCAGTAAGAGGGGGGGGACCTACGAGCAGTACTTC
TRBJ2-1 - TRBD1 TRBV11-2 CASSLGVDRVDNEQFF TGTGCCAGCAGCTTAGGAGTCGACAGGGTCGACAATGAGCAGTTCTTC
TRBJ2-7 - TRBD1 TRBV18 CASSPGQGSYEQYF TGTGCCAGCTCACCAGGACAGGGGTCCTACGAGCAGTACTTC
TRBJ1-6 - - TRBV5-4 CASSLDGGASNSPLHF TGTGCCAGCAGCTTGGATGGGGGGGCGAGTAATTCACCCCTCCACTTT
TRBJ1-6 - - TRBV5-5 CASSFDSLYNSPLHF TGTGCCAGCAGCTTTGACAGTCTCTATAATTCACCCCTCCACTTT
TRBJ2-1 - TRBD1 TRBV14 CASSQDRQGAQFF TGTGCCAGCAGCCAAGATCGACAGGGCGCCCAGTTCTTC
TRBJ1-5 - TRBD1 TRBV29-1 CSVKGGAGSNQPQHF TGCAGCGTTAAAGGGGGCGCGGGAAGCAATCAGCCCCAGCATTTT
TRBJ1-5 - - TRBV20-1 CSASNVEGRNQPQHF TGCAGTGCTAGTAATGTGGAGGGGAGGAATCAGCCCCAGCATTTT
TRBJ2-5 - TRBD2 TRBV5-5 CASSLGLAVSETQYF TGTGCCAGCAGCCTGGGACTAGCGGTGTCCGAGACCCAGTACTTC
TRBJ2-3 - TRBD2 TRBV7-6 CASTLGGGGPDTQYF TGTGCCAGCACCTTGGGGGGCGGGGGGCCAGATACGCAGTATTTT
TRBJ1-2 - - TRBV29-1 CSVEYAGDGYTF TGCAGCGTTGAATACGCCGGGGATGGCTACACCTTC
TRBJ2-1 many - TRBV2 CASTELDEQFF TGTGCCAGCACCGAGCTAGACGAGCAGTTCTTC
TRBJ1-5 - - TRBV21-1 CASSIDATGQPQHF TGTGCCAGCAGCATAGATGCCACAGGGCAGCCCCAGCATTTT
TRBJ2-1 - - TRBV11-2 CASSLNRGPTYHEQFF TGTGCCAGCAGCTTAAACCGCGGGCCGACATACCATGAGCAGTTCTTC
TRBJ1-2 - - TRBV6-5 CASSNRNYGYTF TGTGCCAGCTCCAACAGGAACTATGGCTACACCTTC
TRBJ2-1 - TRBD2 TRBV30 CAWTQGASGGPNEQFF TGTGCCTGGACCCAGGGGGCTAGCGGGGGGCCCAATGAGCAGTTCTTC
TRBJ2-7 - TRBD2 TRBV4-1 CASSHEVLAGGPYEQYF TGCGCCAGCAGCCACGAAGTCCTAGCGGGGGGGCCCTACGAGCAGTACTTC
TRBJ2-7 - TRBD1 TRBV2 CASRVTGGTYEQYF TGTGCCAGCAGGGTGACAGGGGGTACCTACGAGCAGTACTTC